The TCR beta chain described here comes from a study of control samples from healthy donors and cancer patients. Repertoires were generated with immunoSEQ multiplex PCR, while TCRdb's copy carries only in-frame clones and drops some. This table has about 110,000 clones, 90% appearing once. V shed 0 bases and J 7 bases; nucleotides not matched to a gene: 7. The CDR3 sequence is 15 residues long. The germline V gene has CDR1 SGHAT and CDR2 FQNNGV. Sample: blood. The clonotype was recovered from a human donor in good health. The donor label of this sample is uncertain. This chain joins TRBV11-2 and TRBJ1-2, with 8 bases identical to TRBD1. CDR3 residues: CASSLDSRTGFGYTF. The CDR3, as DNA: TGTGCCAGCAGCTTAGATTCTAGGACAGGGTTTGGCTACACCTTC.